This T cell receptor (beta chain) emerged from a study of cytomegalovirus exposure and HLA in healthy donors. Study-wide results and limits: The authors judged a highly shared variant cluster likely a sequencing artifact. Most TCR beta V segments were productive about 90% or about 30% of the time in an earlier analysis.

PCR involved 60 Vbeta and 13 Jbeta primers. Here immunoSEQ multiplex PCR was the method, and the copy in TCRdb shows in-frame clones only, minus some. The table lists fewer than 180,000 clones, approximately 79% of them singletons. As to this clone: Its antigen remains unknown.

Sequenced material: PBMCs. The TCR was taken from a middle-aged man in good health and CMV-seropositive.

Here the CDR3 reads CASTRLAGNNEQFF. The CDR3 DNA reads TGTGCCAGCACACGACTAGCGGGTAACAATGAGCAGTTCTTC. The chain joins TRBV27 to TRBJ2-1; the match to TRBD2 covers 10 bases. Germline lookup yields CDR1 MNHEY and CDR2 SMNVEV (reference sequence). With 7 bases clipped from V and 5 bases from J, the junction kept 5 bases outside the gene matches. The CDR3 covers 14 residues.